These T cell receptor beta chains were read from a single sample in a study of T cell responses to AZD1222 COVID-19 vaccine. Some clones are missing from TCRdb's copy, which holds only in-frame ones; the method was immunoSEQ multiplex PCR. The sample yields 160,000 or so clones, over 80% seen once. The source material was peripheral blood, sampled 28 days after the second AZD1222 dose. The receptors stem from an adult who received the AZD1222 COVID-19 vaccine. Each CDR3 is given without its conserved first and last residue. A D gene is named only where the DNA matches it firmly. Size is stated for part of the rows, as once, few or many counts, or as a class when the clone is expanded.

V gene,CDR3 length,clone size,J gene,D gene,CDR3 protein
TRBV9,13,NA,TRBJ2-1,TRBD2,ASSVDASGRFEQF
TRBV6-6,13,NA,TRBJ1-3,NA,ASSYSQGSGNTIY
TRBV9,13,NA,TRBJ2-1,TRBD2,ASSGGGLAGREQF
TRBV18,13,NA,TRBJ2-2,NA,ASSLRDSATGELF
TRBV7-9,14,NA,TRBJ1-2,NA,ASSLGGGGSNYGYT
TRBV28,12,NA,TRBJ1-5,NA,ASSLTPEYQPQH
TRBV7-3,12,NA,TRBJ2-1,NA,ASSVLGASDEQF
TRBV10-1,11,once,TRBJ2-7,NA,ADRRTTTYEQY
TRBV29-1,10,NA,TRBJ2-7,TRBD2,SGMGLGNEQY
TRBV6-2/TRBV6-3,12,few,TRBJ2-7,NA,ASSYWGLGYEQY
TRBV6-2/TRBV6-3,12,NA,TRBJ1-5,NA,ASSYGWANQPQH
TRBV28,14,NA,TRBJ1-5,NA,ASSFRGVGSNQPQH
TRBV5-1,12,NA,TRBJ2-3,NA,ASSLGQLSGTQY
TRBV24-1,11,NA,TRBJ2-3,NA,AVQGHRADTQY
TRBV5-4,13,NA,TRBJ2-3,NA,ASSPGQRGTDTQY
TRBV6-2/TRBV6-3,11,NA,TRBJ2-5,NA,ASSYPGRETQY
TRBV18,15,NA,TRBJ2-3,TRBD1,ASSPKPRTGNTDTQY
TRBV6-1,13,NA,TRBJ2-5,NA,ASSEDDLSAETQY
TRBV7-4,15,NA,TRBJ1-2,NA,ASSPWDRTGRSGGYT
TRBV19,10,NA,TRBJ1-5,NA,ASRDTNQPQH
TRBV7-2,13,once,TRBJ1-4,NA,ASSPVGATNEKLF
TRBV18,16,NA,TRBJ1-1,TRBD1,ASSPPPGQKIMNTEAF
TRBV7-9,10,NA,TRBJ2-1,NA,ASEGPIHEQF